This TCR beta chain is drawn from a study of PD-1 blockade in classical Hodgkin lymphoma (dated by TCRdb to about 2020). As for the study more broadly: Nivolumab dosing was 3 mg/kg intravenously every 2 weeks, continuing until either disease progression or unacceptable toxicity. The study used CyTOF and TCR beta sequencing to define a peripheral blood immune signature of response to PD-1 blockade in classical Hodgkin lymphoma.

What the study reported, not specific to this receptor: Baseline TCR diversity was reported to be lower in newly diagnosed patients than in healthy donors and to be lower still in relapsed/refractory patients. Lower diversity was seen in patients whose nivolumab began less than 1 year after ASCT, and these patients were left out of later analyses so that immune reconstitution would not confound the results. Trial patients achieving complete response had baseline diversity similar to newly diagnosed patients, whereas partial responders and progressors had significantly lower diversity. By C4D1, a significant rise was seen in CD4+ TCR diversity but not in CD8+ TCR diversity (p=0.0027 vs p=0.16), and the rise was most apparent among complete responders (p=0.02). Only a single clinical trial cohort was studied, and what caused the repertoire differences, possibly disease activity or prior therapy, remained undefined.

The time point tag for this specimen amounts to: cycle 1 day 1 (C1D1), immediately before nivolumab initiation. Relapse after autologous stem cell transplantation had occurred in all trial patients, and cohorts A, B and C were distinguished by prior brentuximab vedotin exposure. The trial cohort was composed of under 70 patients with relapsed/refractory classical Hodgkin lymphoma, for whom complete response, partial response or progressive disease was recorded as best overall response. Single-agent nivolumab was administered to trial patients in the multi-cohort phase II CheckMate 205 trial. An independent review committee assessed best overall response by applying the 2007 International Working Group response criteria. Trial PBMCs were obtained immediately prior to nivolumab initiation (C1D1) and on therapy at cycle 2 day 1 and cycle 4 day 1. After peripheral blood was drawn into 8 mL Vacutainer Cell Preparation Tubes, PBMCs were isolated by centrifugation and then cryopreserved.

The Qiagen DNeasy kit was used to extract genomic DNA from unsorted PBMCs and from the negatively selected CD4+ and CD8+ fractions. Using primers that anneal to V and J segments, immunoSEQ multiplex PCR amplified the TCR beta CDR3 regions. A synthetic immune receptor repertoire was used to minimize amplification bias, and any remaining bias was removed computationally after sequencing. As for the original processing: Repertoire diversity was quantified as the Shannon entropy index using custom Python scripts. Unsorted, CD4+ and CD8+ repertoires were analyzed separately, except for combined analyses in which CD4+ and CD8+ sequences were merged in silico. Clonal expansion was defined as a frequency increase of at least 2-fold after treatment compared with C1D1, and clones undetected at baseline were assigned a pseudocount of 0.5. Clones with 0 or 1 copy at C1D1 were defined as singleton clones, while clones with 2 or more copies were defined as non-singleton clones. Clones expanded in unsorted samples were annotated as CD4+, CD8+ or unknown by matching protein sequences in sorted samples from the same patient. Diversity changes from C1D1 to C4D1 were tested in paired samples using Wilcoxon tests. TCRdb holds this immuneACCESS table with in-frame rearrangements only. Some clones are missing; in checked studies, unresolved V genes explain under half, and the rest has no known cause. Clone size and the V and J calls come from that table; the DNA yielded D and trimming. Present in this sample are 15,000 to 20,000 clones, 75% to 85% of which were seen just once. Clones ranked in the top ten supply roughly 4.4% of the sample.

This clone was observed once. The antigen this receptor binds is unknown. No base quality information exists; no much larger clone differs at one position. V is shortened by 1 base, J by 3 bases, and the region joining them spans 1 base. In the germline V gene, CDR1 corresponds to MNHNS and CDR2 to SASEGT. Counted from cysteine to phenylalanine, this CDR3 has 13 amino acids. Only CDR3 DNA remains: 39 bases, in frame from the first base. The sample consisted of peripheral blood mononuclear cells (PBMCs), taken at baseline. The receptor chain draws on TRBV6-1 and TRBJ2-6, with the D gene uncertain. This sequence was found in a human donor with classical Hodgkin lymphoma. CDR3 loop: CASSEVGANVLTF. The base sequence is TGTGCCAGCAGTGAAGTTGGGGCCAACGTCCTGACTTTC.